In its sample, the clone carrying this TCR beta chain was seen many times. Its antigen is undetermined. This sample is part of a study of identical twins. Points from the study as a whole: Insertions were fewer in abundant cord blood beta clonotypes, whereas memory repertoires showed none of this pattern. Recombination models fit unrelated individuals' TCR alpha sharing but underestimated twins'.

The germline CDR1 and CDR2 sequences are SGHAT and FQDESV (reference sequence). This CDR3 has 15 amino acids. Trimming took 5 bases from V and 0 from J; bases not matched to a gene: 5. Each donor (without exception) was a healthy Caucasian. The authors used template switching to add a universal primer site and gave cDNA unique molecular identifiers. MiXCR was run by TCRdb on the 5' RACE reads, yielding one entry per CDR3 protein. The data show roughly 150,000 distinct CDR3 sequences, approximately 3.5% seen once. V is TRBV11-1 and J is TRBJ2-5, with 8 positions matching TRBD1. Sequenced sample: memory T cells sorted from blood. The clonotype was recovered from a man aged 18 to 30 in good health. For the CDR3, the DNA is TGTGCCAGCAGCCCAGGGGGCCGGAACCAAGAGACCCAGTACTTC. As protein: CASSPGGRNQETQYF.